This TCR beta chain was sequenced for a study of T cell repertoires in ileal Crohn's disease. As for the study in general: Median disease duration was about 8.5 years; 30% to 35% smoked at surgery.

The CDR3 loop spans 13 amino acids. J lost 5 bases, V lost 8 bases, and 9 bases had no gene match. Germline V CDR1 and CDR2: MNHEY, SMNVEV (reference sequence). The protocol was immunoSEQ multiplex PCR, while the TCRdb copy is restricted to in-frame clones and leaves out a portion. The sample lists thousands of clones; about 79% were seen once. Material for sequencing was ileal tissue. The origin of this receptor is an adult with Crohn's disease. The chain carries TRBV27 and TRBJ2-7; 7 bases map to TRBD2. CDR3 sequence: CASGDRLADEQYF. The DNA of the CDR3 is TGTGCCAGCGGAGACAGACTAGCTGACGAGCAGTACTTC.